These 28 T cell receptor beta chains originate from one sample sequenced in a study of Ad26.COV2.S vaccination and SARS-CoV-2 variants (dated by TCRdb to 2020 to 2022). Library method: the immunoSEQ multiplex PCR assay. What TCRdb holds here is the immuneACCESS table cut down to in-frame rearrangements. Part of the clones is not present; checked against another copy, under half of the missing clones reflect an unresolved V gene, and the others are unexplained. The sample has about 350,000 clones on record, about 88% of them singletons. Jointly, the top ten make up about 6.4% of the sample. This specimen's treatment or condition label, interpreted: roughly 18 received Ad26.COV2.S at low or high dose, single or two shots; 5 received placebo; per-sample allocation not given. Repertoires of vaccine and placebo recipients were sequenced from samples collected on day 63 after the first injection. Sequenced here: peripheral blood, sampled in a trial of Ad26.COV2.S vaccine versus placebo. These receptors were obtained from a person aged 18-60 years who received the Ad26.COV2.S COVID-19 vaccine or a placebo.

The J gene is TRBJ2-3, the V gene TRBV7-9, with D perhaps being TRBD1 or TRBD2 (5 bases each). The ends were cut back, 6 bases at V and 2 bases at J, with 9 bases in the middle. The V gene's germline CDR1 is SEHNR and CDR2 FQNEAQ (reference sequence). The CDR3 extends over 13 amino acids. CDR3 DNA sequence: TGTGCCAGCAGGAGGGACCCCACAGATACGCAGTATTTT. Protein: CASRRDPTDTQYF.

The chain carries TRBV5-6 and TRBJ2-7; D is perhaps TRBD2 (6 bases). CDR3 length equals 15 residues. CDR1 and CDR2 from the germline V gene are SGHDT and YYEEEE. V lost 4 bases and J 6 bases, leaving 20 bases between the germline ends. The CDR3 DNA reads as TGTGCCAGCAGCCGCCGGCCTAGGGAGGCCCCCGAGCAGTACTTC. It is translated as CASSRRPREAPEQYF.

This chain uses TRBV28 with TRBJ2-7; 10 bases map to TRBD2. The CDR3 consists of 16 residues. Germline loops: CDR1 MDHEN, CDR2 SYDVKM. V lost 8 bases and J lost 3; bases outside the gene matches: 13. The CDR3 bases are TGTGCCAGCGACAGTATTCTAGCGGGAGCTCGCTACGAGCAGTACTTC. Translation gives CASDSILAGARYEQYF.

This chain connects TRBV30 to TRBJ2-3, with 8 nucleotides matching TRBD2. V gave up 4 bases and J gave up 1 base; unmatched junction bases: 7. The CDR3 has 15 amino acids. Germline values: CDR1 GTSNPN, CDR2 SVGIG (reference sequence). CDR3 region: CAWTSKAGGTDTQYF. The CDR3 nucleotides read TGTGCCTGGACTTCAAAAGCGGGAGGCACAGATACGCAGTATTTT.

This clone came up a few times. This rearrangement joins TRBV7-8 to TRBJ2-2; no reliable D call. Trimming stripped 1 base from V and 6 bases from J, with 6 bases between. The CDR3 runs to 13 residues. Germline V gene sequence: CDR1 SGHVS, CDR2 FQNEAQ. CDR3 sequence (DNA): TGTGCCAGCAGCTTAGAGGCAGCCGGGGAGCTGTTTTTT. Translation: CASSLEAAGELFF.

The V gene is TRBV4-1, the J gene TRBJ1-4; D unresolved. V was clipped by 4 bases and J by 8 bases, with 20 bases between them. CDR3 length: 16 residues. Per the germline V gene, CDR1 is MGHRA and CDR2 is YSYEKL. The CDR3 DNA follows: TGCGCCAGCAGCCCCCTTTTGAGGGCGAGGGAAGAAAAACTGTTTTTT. Encoded protein: CASSPLLRAREEKLFF.

The rearrangement joins TRBV9 to TRBJ2-2, with TRBD2 matching over 10 bases. V lost 4 bases and J lost 1; bases outside the gene matches: 4. This CDR3 is built from 16 residues. Germline CDR1 SGDLS, CDR2 YYNGEE. The CDR3 reads CASSNLAGGNTGELFF. The CDR3 region has the DNA TGTGCCAGCAGCAATTTAGCGGGAGGGAACACCGGGGAGCTGTTTTTT.

This sequence joins TRBV7-2 and TRBJ1-2; D gene uncertain. The CDR3 length is 17 residues. Trimming took off 1 base at V and 0 bases at J, with 15 bases between the two ends. The V gene's germline CDR1 is SGHTA and CDR2 FQGNSA. Written as DNA, the CDR3 is TGTGCCAGCAGCTTAGTCCCGGGGTTCCCTACTAACTATGGCTACACCTTC. Its translation is CASSLVPGFPTNYGYTF.

The chain couples TRBV5-1 to TRBJ2-1; no firm D call. The CDR3 is made up of 16 amino acids. The V end was cut by 4 bases, the J end by 5 bases, with 19 bases between. In germline, CDR1 is SGHRS, CDR2 YFSETQ. The CDR3 sequence is CASSPQARAMDNEQFF. The CDR3 DNA reads as TGCGCCAGCAGCCCACAAGCGAGAGCCATGGACAATGAGCAGTTCTTC.

The V and J genes are TRBV12-3 or TRBV12-4 and TRBJ1-1; a possible D gene is TRBD1 (5 bases). This CDR3 contains 13 residues. The germline V and J ends were trimmed by 5 bases and 8 bases, with 15 bases remaining between them. The CDR3 DNA reads TGTGCCAGCAGTAGGGACCCTGCAGGGGAAGCTTTCTTT. This sequence encodes CASSRDPAGEAFF.

V is TRBV25-1 and J is TRBJ2-7; 14 bases align to TRBD2. The CDR3 sequence is 15 residues long. Germline CDR1 reads MGHDK; CDR2 reads SYGVNS. Trimming at V came to 3 bases and at J to 4 bases, leaving 2 bases not matched to a gene. The CDR3 reads CASSDGTSGGYEQYF. The CDR3 nucleotides read TGTGCCAGCAGTGACGGGACTAGCGGGGGATACGAGCAGTACTTC.

The chain combines TRBV19 with TRBJ1-2; 7 positions match TRBD1. V lost 6 bases to trimming and J lost 6 bases; unmatched junction nucleotides: 10. Germline-derived CDR1 and CDR2 are LNHDA and SQIVND (reference sequence). The CDR3 is 14 residues long. CDR3 nucleotides: TGTGCCAGTAGGGCGCCGGACAGGCGGGATGGCTACACCTTC. Translation: CASRAPDRRDGYTF.

The CDR3 region has the DNA TGTGCCAGCAGCTCTTATGCACCGGGACAGGGACTCTATCCTCTCTACGAGCAGTACTTC. Translating it yields CASSSYAPGQGLYPLYEQYF. The gene calls are TRBV27 and TRBJ2-7; 9 bases are shared with TRBD1. The CDR3 is 20 amino acids. With 6 bases clipped from V and 3 bases from J, the junction kept 24 bases outside the gene matches. Germline assignment: CDR1 MNHEY and CDR2 SMNVEV (reference sequence).

This rearrangement joins TRBV9 to TRBJ2-7; tentative D call: TRBD1 (7 bases). Germline V gene lookup returns CDR1 SGDLS and CDR2 YYNGEE. V dropped 3 bases and J dropped 4 bases, with 14 bases sitting between them. The CDR3 has 14 residues. The DNA for the CDR3 is TGTGCCAGCAGCGCCGAGACAGGGAGGTACGAGCAGTACTTC. Translated, it gives CASSAETGRYEQYF.

Comments on this clone: Other DNA sequences in this sample translate to the same CDR3. The chain recombines TRBV7-9 with TRBJ1-5, with 9 bases lining up with TRBD1. In germline, CDR1 is SEHNR, CDR2 FQNEAQ (reference sequence). Germline trimming cut 5 bases from V and 6 bases from J; bases unmatched to any gene: 5. The CDR3 covers 14 residues. The CDR3 coding sequence is TGTGCCAGCAGCCTCGGACAGGGGTCTCAGCCCCAGCATTTT. As protein: CASSLGQGSQPQHF.

The chain has TRBV29-1 and TRBJ1-1, with a possible D match to TRBD1 (6 bases). V lost 7 bases and J 0 bases, leaving 6 bases between the germline ends. The CDR3 sequence is 11 residues long. Germline CDR1 reads SQVTM; CDR2 reads ANQGSEA. CDR3 sequence reads: CSGDMNTEAFF. The CDR3 DNA sequence: TGCAGCGGGGACATGAACACTGAAGCTTTCTTT.

The chain employs TRBV5-4 and TRBJ2-5; a weak D match, TRBD1 (5 bases). The length of the CDR3 is 15 residues. Trimming pared 4 bases from V and 1 base from J, leaving 14 bases between. Germline V gives CDR1 SGHNT, CDR2 YYREEE (reference sequence). This CDR3 is CASSPKGHSQETQYF. The CDR3 DNA is TGTGCCAGCAGCCCAAAAGGACATTCCCAAGAGACCCAGTACTTC.

V usage is TRBV5-5 and J usage is TRBJ1-3; D might be TRBD1 (6 bases). Germline V lookup: CDR1 SGHKS, CDR2 YYEKEE (reference sequence). The ends were cut back, 0 bases at V and 0 bases at J, with 10 bases in the middle. The CDR3 spans 16 residues. CDR3 in amino acids: CASSLVPTGSGNTIYF. The CDR3 DNA reads TGTGCCAGCAGCTTGGTGCCGACAGGCTCTGGAAACACCATATATTTT.

The V gene is TRBV9, the J gene TRBJ2-3; D may be TRBD2 (5 bases). Germline-derived CDR1 and CDR2 are SGDLS and YYNGEE. The V and J ends lost 6 bases and 2 bases respectively, with 13 bases between them. The CDR3 loop spans 14 amino acids. The CDR3 here is CASTMDSSTDTQYF. The CDR3 nucleotides are TGTGCCAGCACCATGGACTCTTCCACAGATACGCAGTATTTT.

This clone came up a few times. This chain uses TRBV28 with TRBJ1-6; D gene unclear. Germline values: CDR1 MDHEN, CDR2 SYDVKM. The CDR3 has 15 amino acids. V was trimmed by 7 bases and J by 10 bases, leaving 20 bases between them. The CDR3 nucleotides are TGTGCCAGCACCGCAACTTCCAGAATTATGTCACCCCTCCACTTT. It codes for CASTATSRIMSPLHF. The full variable domain, in which reference TRBV28 and TRBJ1-6 provide the parts outside the CDR3, is DVKVTQSSRYLVKRTGEKVFLECVQDMDHENMFWYRQDPGLGLRLIYFSYDVKMKEKGDIPEGYSVSREKKERFSLILESASTNQTSMYLCASTATSRIMSPLHFGNGTRLTVT.

This clone was detected a few times. The rearrangement links TRBV6-5 to TRBJ1-1, with a tentative D call TRBD1 (5 bases). V was cut by 6 bases and J by 0 bases, with 11 bases left in between. This CDR3 is 14 amino acids long. From germline, CDR1 is MNHEY and CDR2 SVGAGI. CDR3 sequence reads: CASSRGTVNTEAFF. CDR3 coding DNA: TGTGCCAGCAGCCGTGGGACGGTGAACACTGAAGCTTTCTTT.

V gene TRBV6-5 combines with J gene TRBJ2-7; possible D gene TRBD2, 6 bases. The germline V and J ends were trimmed by 2 bases and 2 bases, with 13 bases remaining between them. The germline CDR1 and CDR2 sequences are MNHEY and SVGAGI. The CDR3 has 15 residues. CDR3 DNA: TGTGCCAGCAGTTACAACCGGGACTCGACCTACGAGCAGTACTTC. Protein: CASSYNRDSTYEQYF.

The chain recombines TRBV4-3 with TRBJ1-2; 7 nucleotides agree with TRBD1. The CDR3 is 15 amino acids. Germline values: CDR1 LGHNA, CDR2 YSLEER. J gave up 2 bases and V 0 bases, and 3 bases lay outside the gene matches. CDR3 coding DNA: TGCGCCAGCAGCCAAGATGTGGGACAGAACTATGGCTACACCTTC. It encodes CASSQDVGQNYGYTF.

This sequence joins TRBV5-4 and TRBJ2-1; 7 bases agree with TRBD1. Germline V gene sequence: CDR1 SGHNT, CDR2 YYREEE (reference sequence). V lost 4 bases, J lost 7 bases, and 11 bases stayed unmatched. The CDR3 has 15 residues. CDR3 protein: CASSARRDSRNEQFF. The CDR3 DNA reads TGTGCCAGCAGCGCCCGAAGGGACAGCCGTAATGAGCAGTTCTTC.

The rearrangement links TRBV4-3 to TRBJ1-5; D gene unclear. CDR1 is LGHNA and CDR2 is YSLEER in the germline V gene. This CDR3 spans 15 amino acids. V lost 0 bases and J 1 base, leaving 7 bases between the germline ends. The DNA for the CDR3 is TGCGCCAGCAGCCAAGATATGACAAGCAATCAGCCCCAGCATTTT. Residues: CASSQDMTSNQPQHF.

The J gene is TRBJ1-5, the V gene TRBV6-2 or TRBV6-3; weak D call: TRBD1 (6 bases). From germline, CDR1 is MNHEY and CDR2 SVGEGT. This CDR3 is 13 amino acids long. V lost 6 bases, J lost 5 bases, and 11 bases lay in between. The CDR3 bases are TGTGCCAGCAGCAGACAGGTACATCAGCCCCAGCATTTT. Translating it yields CASSRQVHQPQHF.

V usage is TRBV5-1 and J usage is TRBJ2-2; 8 bases are a match to TRBD1. The CDR3 is 14 residues long. The junction had 11 bases not matched to a gene; V was cut back by 8 bases and J by 8 bases. Per germline, CDR1 SGHRS and CDR2 YFSETQ. This CDR3 is CASLGGQGLGELFF. The CDR3 DNA is TGCGCCAGTCTTGGTGGACAGGGTTTGGGGGAGCTGTTTTTT. Supplemented by reference TRBV5-1 and TRBJ2-2, the full variable domain reads KAGVTQTPRYLIKTRGQQVTLSCSPISGHRSVSWYQQTPGQGLQFLFEYFSETQRNKGNFPGRFSGRQFSNSRSEMNVSTLELGDSALYLCASLGGQGLGELFFGEGSRLTVL.

This clone has a single count. V and J are TRBV5-1 and TRBJ1-4; 7 bases are shared with TRBD1. The CDR3 has 16 residues. The germline V gene encodes CDR1 SGHRS and CDR2 YFSETQ. V trimming: 3 bases; J trimming: 4 bases; junction bases outside the gene matches: 9. The CDR3 nucleotides are TGCGCCAGCAGCTGGGTAAACCGGGACAGTAATGAAAAACTGTTTTTT. Its translation is CASSWVNRDSNEKLFF. The variable domain in full, completed from reference TRBV5-1 and TRBJ1-4, reads KAGVTQTPRYLIKTRGQQVTLSCSPISGHRSVSWYQQTPGQGLQFLFEYFSETQRNKGNFPGRFSGRQFSNSRSEMNVSTLELGDSALYLCASSWVNRDSNEKLFFGSGTQLSVL.